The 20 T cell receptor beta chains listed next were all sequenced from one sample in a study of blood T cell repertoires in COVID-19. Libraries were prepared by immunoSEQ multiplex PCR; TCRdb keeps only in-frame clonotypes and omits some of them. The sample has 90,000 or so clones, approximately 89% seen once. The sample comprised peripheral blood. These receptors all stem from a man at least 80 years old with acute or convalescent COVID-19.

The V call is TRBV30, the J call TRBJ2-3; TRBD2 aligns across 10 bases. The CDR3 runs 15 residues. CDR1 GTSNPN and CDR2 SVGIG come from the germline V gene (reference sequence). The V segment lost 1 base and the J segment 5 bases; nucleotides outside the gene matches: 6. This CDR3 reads CAWSDILAGEDTQYF. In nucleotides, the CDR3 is TGTGCCTGGAGTGACATCCTAGCGGGAGAAGATACGCAGTATTTT.

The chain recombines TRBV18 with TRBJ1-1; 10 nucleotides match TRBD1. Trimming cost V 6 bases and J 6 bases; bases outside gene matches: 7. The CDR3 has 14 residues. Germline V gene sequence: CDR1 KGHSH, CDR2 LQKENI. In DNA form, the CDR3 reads TGTGCCAGCTCGCACCCGGGACAGGGGTCTGAAGCTTTCTTT. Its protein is CASSHPGQGSEAFF.

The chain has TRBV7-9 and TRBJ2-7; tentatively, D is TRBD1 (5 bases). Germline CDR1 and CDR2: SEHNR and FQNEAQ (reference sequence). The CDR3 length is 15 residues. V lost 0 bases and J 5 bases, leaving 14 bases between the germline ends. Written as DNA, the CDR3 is TGTGCCAGCAGCTTAGCGCAGGGTAGTTGGAACGAGCAGTACTTC. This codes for CASSLAQGSWNEQYF.

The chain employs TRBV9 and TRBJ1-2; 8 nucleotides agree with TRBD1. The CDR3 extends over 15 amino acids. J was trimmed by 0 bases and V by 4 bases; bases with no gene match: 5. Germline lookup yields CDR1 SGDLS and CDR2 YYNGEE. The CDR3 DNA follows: TGTGCCAGCAGCCACCCGGGACAGGCTAACTATGGCTACACCTTC. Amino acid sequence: CASSHPGQANYGYTF. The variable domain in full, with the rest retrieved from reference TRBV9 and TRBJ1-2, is DSGVTQTPKHLITATGQRVTLRCSPRSGDLSVYWYQQSLDQGLQFLIQYYNGEERAKGNILERFSAQQFPDLHSELNLSSLELGDSALYFCASSHPGQANYGYTFGSGTRLTVV.

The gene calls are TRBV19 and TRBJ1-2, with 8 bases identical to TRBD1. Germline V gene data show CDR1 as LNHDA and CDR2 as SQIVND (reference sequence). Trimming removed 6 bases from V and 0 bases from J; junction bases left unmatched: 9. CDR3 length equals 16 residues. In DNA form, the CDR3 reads TGTGCCAGTAGACCTCCGGGGACAGGAGCTAACTATGGCTACACCTTC. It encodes CASRPPGTGANYGYTF.

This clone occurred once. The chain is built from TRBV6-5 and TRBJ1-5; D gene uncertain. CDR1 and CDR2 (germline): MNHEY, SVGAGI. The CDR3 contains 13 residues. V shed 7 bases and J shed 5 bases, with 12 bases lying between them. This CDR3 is CASTFDPDQPQHF. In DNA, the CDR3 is TGTGCCAGCACCTTTGATCCGGATCAGCCCCAGCATTTT.

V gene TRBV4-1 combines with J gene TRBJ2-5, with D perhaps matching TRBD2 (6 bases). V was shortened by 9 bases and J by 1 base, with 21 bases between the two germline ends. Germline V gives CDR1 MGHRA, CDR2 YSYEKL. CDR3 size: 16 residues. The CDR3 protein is CASAKEGLQPQETQYF. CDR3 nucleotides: TGCGCCAGTGCCAAGGAGGGGCTCCAGCCCCAAGAGACCCAGTACTTC.

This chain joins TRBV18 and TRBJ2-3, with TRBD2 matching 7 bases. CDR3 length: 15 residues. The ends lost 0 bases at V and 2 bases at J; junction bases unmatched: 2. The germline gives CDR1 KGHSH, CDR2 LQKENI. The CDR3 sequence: CASSPPGGLTDTQYF. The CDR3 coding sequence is TGTGCCAGCTCACCACCGGGAGGGCTCACAGATACGCAGTATTTT.

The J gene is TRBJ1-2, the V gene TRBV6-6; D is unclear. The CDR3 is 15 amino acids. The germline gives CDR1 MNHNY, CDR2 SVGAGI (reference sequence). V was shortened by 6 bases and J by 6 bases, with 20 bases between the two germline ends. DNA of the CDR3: TGTGCCAGCAGAACCTCTGAACAGAGTTGGGATGGCTACACCTTC. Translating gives CASRTSEQSWDGYTF.

CDR3 in amino acids: CASSRTGQPQHF. For the CDR3, the DNA is TGTGCCAGCAGCAGGACAGGACAGCCCCAGCATTTT. V is TRBV4-2 and J is TRBJ1-5; 7 bases agree with TRBD1. The CDR3 extends over 12 amino acids. Germline V lookup: CDR1 LGHNA, CDR2 YNFKEQ. The ends lost 5 bases at V and 7 bases at J; junction bases unmatched: 2.

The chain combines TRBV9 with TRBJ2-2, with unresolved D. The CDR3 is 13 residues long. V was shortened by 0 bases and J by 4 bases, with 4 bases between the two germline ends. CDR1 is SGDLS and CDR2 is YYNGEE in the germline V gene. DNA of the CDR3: TGTGCCAGCAGCGTAGCCGTCACCGGGGAGCTGTTTTTT. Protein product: CASSVAVTGELFF.

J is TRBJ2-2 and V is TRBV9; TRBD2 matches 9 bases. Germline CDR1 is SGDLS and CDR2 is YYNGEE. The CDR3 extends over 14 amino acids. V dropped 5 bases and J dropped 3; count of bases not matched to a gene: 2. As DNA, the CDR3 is TGTGCCAGCAGGCGCGGGGGGGACACCGGGGAGCTGTTTTTT. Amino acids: CASRRGGDTGELFF. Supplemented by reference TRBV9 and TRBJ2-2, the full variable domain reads DSGVTQTPKHLITATGQRVTLRCSPRSGDLSVYWYQQSLDQGLQFLIQYYNGEERAKGNILERFSAQQFPDLHSELNLSSLELGDSALYFCASRRGGDTGELFFGEGSRLTVL.

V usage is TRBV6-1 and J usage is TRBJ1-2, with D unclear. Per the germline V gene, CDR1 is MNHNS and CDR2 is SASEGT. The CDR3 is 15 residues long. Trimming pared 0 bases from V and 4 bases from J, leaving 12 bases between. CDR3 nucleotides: TGTGCCAGCAGTGAAGCGCGAGGGCCAGGCTATGGCTACACCTTC. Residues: CASSEARGPGYGYTF.

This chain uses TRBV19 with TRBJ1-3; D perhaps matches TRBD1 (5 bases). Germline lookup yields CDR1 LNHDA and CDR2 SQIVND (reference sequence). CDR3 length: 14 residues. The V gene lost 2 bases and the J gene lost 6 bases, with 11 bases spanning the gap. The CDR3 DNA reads TGTGCCAGTAGTATAAGGGGAAAAGAAAACACCATATATTTT. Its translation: CASSIRGKENTIYF.

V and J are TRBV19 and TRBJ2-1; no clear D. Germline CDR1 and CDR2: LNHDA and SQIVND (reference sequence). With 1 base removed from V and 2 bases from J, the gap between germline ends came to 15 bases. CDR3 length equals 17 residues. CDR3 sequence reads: CASSIVPSPGPYNEQFF. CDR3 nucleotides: TGTGCCAGTAGTATAGTGCCCTCCCCTGGGCCCTACAATGAGCAGTTCTTC.

The CDR3 protein is CASSPGVSAYEQYF. As DNA, the CDR3 is TGTGCCAGCTCTCCCGGGGTCTCTGCCTACGAGCAGTACTTC. V and J are TRBV18 and TRBJ2-7; D is perhaps TRBD2 (5 bases). V lost 6 bases and J lost 2, with 14 bases in between. The CDR3 is made up of 14 amino acids. Looked up from germline, CDR1 is KGHSH and CDR2 is LQKENI.

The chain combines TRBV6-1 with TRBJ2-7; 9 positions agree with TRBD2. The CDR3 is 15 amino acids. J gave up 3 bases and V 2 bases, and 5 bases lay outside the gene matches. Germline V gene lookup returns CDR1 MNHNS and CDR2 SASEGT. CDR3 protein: CASSEIAGAVYEQYF. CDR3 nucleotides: TGTGCCAGCAGTGAAATAGCGGGGGCGGTCTACGAGCAGTACTTC.

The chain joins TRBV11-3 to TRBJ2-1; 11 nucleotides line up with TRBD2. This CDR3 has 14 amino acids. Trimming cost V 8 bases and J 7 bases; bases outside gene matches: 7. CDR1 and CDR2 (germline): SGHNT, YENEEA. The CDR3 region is CASQLTSGSNEQFF. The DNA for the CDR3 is TGTGCCAGCCAATTAACTAGCGGGAGTAATGAGCAGTTCTTC. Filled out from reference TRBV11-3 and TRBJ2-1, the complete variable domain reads EAGVVQSPRYKIIEKKQPVAFWCNPISGHNTLYWYLQNLGQGPELLIRYENEEAVDDSQLPKDRFSAERLKGVDSTLKIQPAELGDSAVYLCASQLTSGSNEQFFGPGTRLTVL.

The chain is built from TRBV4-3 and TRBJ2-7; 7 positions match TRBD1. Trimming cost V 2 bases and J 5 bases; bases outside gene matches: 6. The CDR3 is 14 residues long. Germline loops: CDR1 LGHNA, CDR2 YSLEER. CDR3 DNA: TGCGCCAGCAGCCAACAGGACAGGACCCACGAGCAGTACTTC. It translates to CASSQQDRTHEQYF.

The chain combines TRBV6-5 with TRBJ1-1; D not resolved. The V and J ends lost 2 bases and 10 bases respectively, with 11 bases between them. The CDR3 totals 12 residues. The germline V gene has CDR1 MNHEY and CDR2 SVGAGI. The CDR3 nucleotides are TGTGCCAGCAGTTACCCCGGGTTGGGAGCTTTCTTT. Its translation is CASSYPGLGAFF.